A single sample is the source of the 13 T cell receptor beta chains below, sequenced in a study of T cells in Graves' hyperthyroidism and ophthalmopathy. Amplification targeted TCR beta CDR3 regions from RNA transcripts. Using the HTBI primer set, a first-round RT-PCR was run on the TCR CDR3. TCRdb re-called the multiplex PCR reads with MiXCR, one entry per CDR3 protein. The table records some 570,000 distinct CDR3 sequences, 17% of them present only once. The sample consisted of blood. The origin of the receptors is a woman between 18 and 29 years old with Graves' ophthalmopathy.

With regard to this clonotype: With a much larger clone just one base away, this may be a read error. This chain links TRBV7-9 with TRBJ1-1, with D possibly matching TRBD1 (6 bases). This CDR3 comprises 15 residues. The V gene lost 2 bases and the J gene lost 7 bases, with 17 bases spanning the gap. Germline V lookup: CDR1 SEHNR, CDR2 FQNEAQ (reference sequence). CDR3 protein: CASSLPVQGDNEAFF. The CDR3 coding sequence is TGTGCCAGCAGCTTACCAGTACAGGGAGACAATGAAGCTTTCTTT.

Details on this clonotype: This clone may be a read error of a much larger clone one base away. The rearrangement links TRBV30 to TRBJ2-2; no clear D gene. V was trimmed by 2 bases and J by 7 bases, leaving 8 bases between them. From germline, CDR1 is GTSNPN and CDR2 SVGIG (reference sequence). The CDR3 consists of 12 residues. CDR3 region: CAWSLVDGELFF. The CDR3 nucleotides are TGTGCCTGGAGTCTCGTCGACGGGGAGCTGTTTTTT.

This clonotype was counted ten times or more. CDR3 amino acids: CAWSVSGTDYGYTF. In nucleotides, the CDR3 is TGTGCCTGGAGTGTATCCGGGACAGATTATGGCTACACCTTC. The chain recombines TRBV30 with TRBJ1-2, with TRBD1 matching 7 bases. This CDR3 spans 14 amino acids. The V gene end was trimmed by 0 bases and the J gene end by 5 bases; junction bases not matched to a gene: 6. Germline CDR1 GTSNPN, CDR2 SVGIG (reference sequence). Variable domain in full (rest from reference TRBV30 and TRBJ1-2): SQTIHQWPATLVQPVGSPLSLECTVEGTSNPNLYWYRQAAGRGLQLLFYSVGIGQISSEVPQNLSASRPQDRQFILSSKKLLLSDSGFYLCAWSVSGTDYGYTFGSGTRLTVV.

The V call is TRBV15, the J call TRBJ1-1; D remains unclear. Trimming shortened V by 0 bases and J by 11 bases, and 16 bases separated the two germline ends. The CDR3 extends over 14 amino acids. Germline values: CDR1 LNHNV, CDR2 YYDKDF (reference sequence). CDR3 residues: CATSRDPTLIGAFF. CDR3 nucleotides: TGTGCCACCAGCAGAGATCCGACCCTCATAGGGGCTTTCTTT.

This clonotype was detected only once. The likely explanation is a read error, given a far larger clone one base away. The CDR3 DNA is TGTGCCAGCAGCCCGGACAGCTCCAACGAGCAGTACTTC. Its protein product is CASSPDSSNEQYF. The chain uses TRBV5-6 and TRBJ2-7; weak D call: TRBD1 (6 bases). The germline gives CDR1 SGHDT, CDR2 YYEEEE. This CDR3 is built from 13 residues.

This clonotype showed up many times. The gene calls are TRBV6-2 or TRBV6-3 and TRBJ2-7; TRBD1 matches 7 bases. The germline V gene has CDR1 MNHEY and CDR2 SVGEGT. The J segment lost 6 bases and the V segment lost 7 bases, leaving 9 bases of the junction unmatched. This CDR3 has 13 residues. The CDR3 loop reads CASTRGQAGEQYF. The DNA for the CDR3 is TGTGCCAGCACCCGTGGACAGGCGGGCGAGCAGTACTTC.

In this sample, this clonotype turned up many times. The missing conserved phenylalanine or tryptophan at the end of this CDR3 makes a read error likely. The chain couples TRBV27 to TRBJ1-1; a possible D gene is TRBD1 (6 bases). CDR3 size: 17 residues. The V gene lost 3 bases and the J gene lost 1 base, with 18 bases spanning the gap. Germline assignment: CDR1 MNHEY and CDR2 SMNVEV (reference sequence). The CDR3: CASSFENREQANTEAFV. The CDR3 region has the DNA TGTGCCAGCAGTTTCGAGAACAGGGAACAAGCGAACACTGAAGCTTTCGTT.

This clonotype was seen ten or more times. V usage is TRBV28 and J usage is TRBJ2-5; D possibly corresponds to TRBD2 (7 bases). Germline CDR1 reads MDHEN; CDR2 reads SYDVKM. V lost 7 bases, J lost 5 bases, and 17 bases lay in between. The CDR3 spans 14 residues. CDR3 nucleotide sequence: TGTGCCAGCATGGCAGGGAGGGGGTTGGAGACCCAGTACTTC. Translated, it gives CASMAGRGLETQYF.

This clonotype turned up a few times. The chain couples TRBV14 to TRBJ2-5, with a tentative D call TRBD2 (5 bases). This CDR3 comprises 14 residues. The V and J ends lost 2 bases and 2 bases respectively, with 9 bases between them. Germline loops: CDR1 SGHDN, CDR2 FVKESK. The CDR3 reads CASSQTREQETQYF. The DNA of the CDR3 is TGTGCCAGCAGCCAAACTAGAGAACAAGAGACCCAGTACTTC.

This clonotype was detected ten times or more. V usage is TRBV20-1 and J usage is TRBJ1-6, with 7 bases fitting TRBD1. The CDR3 is made up of 15 amino acids. Germline lookup yields CDR1 DFQATT and CDR2 SNEGSKA (reference sequence). V shed 1 base and J 7 bases; nucleotides not matched to a gene: 7. The CDR3: CSARGGTGDNSPLHF. The CDR3 DNA is TGCAGTGCTAGAGGGGGAACAGGGGACAATTCACCCCTCCACTTT.

This clonotype was picked up a small number of times. The germline gene is not matched at one end of the junction; a read error may be the cause. The chain employs TRBV10-3 and TRBJ2-5; 10 bases agree with TRBD2. CDR1 and CDR2 (germline): ENHRY, SYGVKD. The CDR3 has 15 amino acids. DNA for the CDR3: TGTGCCATCAGTCTAGCGGGAGAAGATCAAGCGACCCAGTACTTC. Residues: CAISLAGEDQATQYF.

V gene TRBV7-6 combines with J gene TRBJ1-2; 7 nucleotides agree with TRBD1. The CDR3 has 15 residues. The trim removed 4 bases at V and 0 bases at J, leaving 5 bases unmatched. CDR1 is SGHVS and CDR2 is FNYEAQ in the germline V gene. The CDR3 DNA reads as TGTGCCAGCAGCTCTCAGGGGGGATCTAACTATGGCTACACCTTC. This encodes CASSSQGGSNYGYTF.

This clonotype was counted between two and nine times. This chain joins TRBV28 and TRBJ1-3; 7 nucleotides agree with TRBD1. This CDR3 has 18 residues. The germline gives CDR1 MDHEN, CDR2 SYDVKM. V was pared by 5 bases and J by 0 bases, with 13 bases of the junction left unmatched. The CDR3 sequence: CASSEPGQRTFSGNTIYF. The DNA for the CDR3 is TGTGCCAGCAGTGAGCCGGGACAGAGAACCTTCTCTGGAAACACCATATATTTT.